Below are 3 T cell receptor beta chains sequenced from a single sample in a study of blood T cells in healthy people across ages. A second PCR of 7 to 11 cycles used a sample-barcoded 5' primer and a J-beta primer mix. TCRdb analysed the 5' RACE reads with MiXCR anew, one entry per CDR3 protein. The sample yields around 1,500,000 distinct CDR3 sequences, approximately 30% seen once. Specimen: blood. These TCRs come from a woman in her twenties or thirties in good health.

This clonotype was seen a few times. The rearrangement links TRBV19 to TRBJ2-1; 9 bases match TRBD1. CDR1 and CDR2 (germline): LNHDA, SQIVND (reference sequence). The CDR3 totals 16 residues. Trimming cost V 4 bases and J 2 bases; bases outside gene matches: 6. In DNA form, the CDR3 reads TGTGCCAGTAGTAAAAAAGACAGGGGGGCCTACAATGAGCAGTTCTTC. Protein sequence: CASSKKDRGAYNEQFF.

This chain connects TRBV7-7 to TRBJ2-1; weak D call: TRBD2 (5 bases). The germline V gene has CDR1 SSHAT and CDR2 FNYEAQ (reference sequence). The CDR3 loop spans 14 amino acids. Trimming took off 5 bases at V and 5 bases at J, with 13 bases between the two ends. The CDR3, as DNA: TGTGCCAGCAGCCCCCGAGGGAGCGACAATGAGCAGTTCTTC. Residues: CASSPRGSDNEQFF.

The chain is built from TRBV6-1 and TRBJ1-1; D remains unclear. CDR1 is MNHNS and CDR2 is SASEGT in the germline V gene. The CDR3 has 14 residues. V gave up 1 base and J gave up 4 bases, with 10 bases separating them. The CDR3 DNA reads as TGTGCCAGCAGTGAAGGGGGTTGGGGCACTGAAGCTTTCTTT. It yields the protein CASSEGGWGTEAFF.